A selection of T cell receptor beta chains follows, all from one sample in a study of T cell responses to AZD1222 COVID-19 vaccine. Some clones are missing from TCRdb's copy, which holds only in-frame ones; the method was immunoSEQ multiplex PCR. This table holds 80,000 to 90,000 clones, roughly 90% found once. Source: peripheral blood, taken on day 0 of AZD1222 vaccination. All receptors come from an adult in good health. CDR3s include the opening cysteine and the closing phenylalanine or tryptophan.

J,V,CDR3
TRBJ2-5,TRBV11-3,CASSSRGGETQYF
TRBJ2-1,TRBV10-3,CAIRTGLQFYNEQFF
TRBJ2-1,TRBV19,CASSIWGPEANEQFF
TRBJ2-2,TRBV19,CASSILGLRSSGELFF
TRBJ1-2,TRBV28,CASSSPRGNYGYTF
TRBJ2-1,TRBV19,CASSSPGTGDNEQFF
TRBJ1-5,TRBV19,CASRAGKVTNQPQHF
TRBJ1-4,TRBV7-2,CASSRDSNEKLFF
TRBJ2-2,TRBV5-1,CASRATGSPNTGELFF
TRBJ1-1,TRBV5-4,CASSLDIGGGNTEAFF
TRBJ2-7,TRBV28,CASSLGYEQYF
TRBJ2-3,TRBV7-8,CASSPTDRDTDTQYF
TRBJ1-5,TRBV19,CASSIPGWDQPQHF
TRBJ2-3,TRBV28,CASSLSGMTDTQYF
TRBJ1-4,TRBV5-1,CASSLEGVGEKLFF
TRBJ1-1,TRBV19,CASSAGQVGTYTEAFF
TRBJ1-2,TRBV6-1,CASDGAGGGYGYTF
TRBJ1-4,TRBV4-1,CASSQGARAGGNEKLFF
TRBJ2-7,TRBV11-2,CASSSRRGYEQYF
TRBJ1-2,TRBV24-1,CATSDSTGYGYTF
TRBJ1-5,TRBV18,CASSQGQKGQPQHF
TRBJ1-6,TRBV19,CASSMNPTAYNSPLHF
TRBJ1-1,TRBV5-1,CASSPGSTAMNTEAFF
TRBJ2-1,TRBV18,CASSPLQREQFF
TRBJ2-7,TRBV19,CASSSHGTGVAYEQYF
TRBJ2-2,TRBV3-1/TRBV3-2,CASSHRGKNTGELFF
TRBJ2-5,TRBV5-1,CASSSTTSGLETQYF
TRBJ1-6,TRBV6-5,CASLQGPYNSPLHF
TRBJ1-1,TRBV12-3/TRBV12-4,CASSLAGNTEAFF
TRBJ1-2,TRBV6-2/TRBV6-3,CASSYTERTGYTF
TRBJ2-7,TRBV9,CASSARPNTVPYEQYF
TRBJ2-3,TRBV5-1,CASRVFSGSGTDTQYF
TRBJ1-1,TRBV7-9,CASSLEGIDTEAFF
TRBJ2-1,TRBV5-1,CASSFGTGSSYNEQFF
TRBJ1-3,TRBV3-1/TRBV3-2,CASSQAGLGGNTIYF